The next 9 T cell receptor beta chains were all read from a single sample in a study of blood T cell repertoires in COVID-19. This table comes from immunoSEQ multiplex PCR, and its TCRdb copy is limited to in-frame clones, with some not included. The sample includes some 190,000 clones, about 88% of them seen just once. Source material: peripheral blood. These receptors were taken from a woman between 40 and 55 years old who had recovered from COVID-19.

The chain carries TRBV15 and TRBJ2-5, with TRBD1 matching over 8 bases. The CDR3 is 17 amino acids. Germline trimming cut 0 bases from V and 6 bases from J; bases unmatched to any gene: 12. CDR1 and CDR2 from the germline V gene are LNHNV and YYDKDF (reference sequence). The CDR3 DNA follows: TGTGCCACCAGCAGAGAGCAGGCAGGGGGCGATCTAAAGACCCAGTACTTC. Its protein product is CATSREQAGGDLKTQYF. The whole variable domain, filled in from reference TRBV15 and TRBJ2-5, reads DAMVIQNPRYQVTQFGKPVTLSCSQTLNHNVMYWYQQKSSQAPKLLFHYYDKDFNNEADTPDNFQSRRPNTSFCFLDIRSPGLGDTAMYLCATSREQAGGDLKTQYFGPGTRLLVL.

The rearrangement uses TRBV7-9 and TRBJ1-2; D perhaps matches TRBD1 (5 bases). Deletions cut 1 base from V and 4 bases from J, with 22 bases between. This CDR3 contains 18 residues. The germline V gene encodes CDR1 SEHNR and CDR2 FQNEAQ (reference sequence). DNA for the CDR3: TGTGCCAGCAGCTTAGGAGCCCTACAGGTCTCGACGGTCTATGGCTACACCTTC. Amino acids: CASSLGALQVSTVYGYTF.

V gene TRBV29-1 combines with J gene TRBJ2-7; 7 bases match TRBD1. The CDR3 consists of 11 residues. CDR1 is SQVTM, CDR2 ANQGSEA, per germline. V shed 5 bases and J 6 bases; nucleotides not matched to a gene: 4. The CDR3 sequence is CSVTGDPEQYF. In DNA, the CDR3 is TGCAGCGTTACAGGGGATCCCGAGCAGTACTTC.

The chain recombines TRBV6-5 with TRBJ2-7, with D possibly TRBD2 on 7 matching bases. V gave up 11 bases and J gave up 7 bases, with 21 bases separating them. Germline-derived CDR1 and CDR2 are MNHEY and SVGAGI. The CDR3 extends over 13 amino acids. CDR3 nucleotide sequence: TGTGCCGGGCGGGGGCAGGGACCCTTGGAGCAGTACTTC. It codes for CAGRGQGPLEQYF.

This clone has just one count. This chain links TRBV10-3 with TRBJ1-1; 8 positions match TRBD1. With 4 bases clipped from V and 11 bases from J, the junction kept 9 bases outside the gene matches. Germline V gives CDR1 ENHRY, CDR2 SYGVKD. There are 13 residues in the CDR3. The CDR3 region has the DNA TGTGCCATCAGTGCTGACAGGGGAGGTGGCGCTTTCTTT. Its translation is CAISADRGGGAFF.

This sequence joins TRBV28 and TRBJ1-2; no clear D. CDR1 is MDHEN and CDR2 is SYDVKM in the germline V gene. Trimming took off 2 bases at V and 4 bases at J, with 11 bases between the two ends. This CDR3 has 14 residues. The CDR3 DNA follows: TGTGCCAGCAGTTTACAAGGCAGGCTCTATGGCTACACCTTC. It codes for CASSLQGRLYGYTF.

The chain is built from TRBV13 and TRBJ1-1; D is unresolved. CDR3 length: 14 residues. Trimming stripped 7 bases from V and 1 base from J, with 13 bases between. CDR1 is PRHDT and CDR2 is FYEKMQ in the germline V gene (reference sequence). The CDR3 nucleotides are TGTGCCAGCACCCAGAGGGTAAAGAACACTGAAGCTTTCTTT. Residues: CASTQRVKNTEAFF. Complete variable domain (other parts from reference TRBV13 and TRBJ1-1): AAGVIQSPRHLIKEKRETATLKCYPIPRHDTVYWYQQGPGQDPQFLISFYEKMQSDKGSIPDRFSAQQFSDYHSELNMSSLELGDSALYFCASTQRVKNTEAFFGQGTRLTVV.

This clone was picked up one time. CDR3: CASSLGQGHNQPQHF. The CDR3, as DNA: TGTGCCAGCAGTCTCGGACAGGGGCACAATCAGCCCCAGCATTTT. This chain connects TRBV6-5 to TRBJ1-5; 9 bases map to TRBD1. J was trimmed by 3 bases and V by 5 bases; bases with no gene match: 5. The CDR3 is 15 residues long. CDR1 and CDR2 (germline): MNHEY, SVGAGI.

The chain combines TRBV7-9 with TRBJ2-3; unclear D gene. The CDR3 is 15 amino acids. Germline assignment: CDR1 SEHNR and CDR2 FQNEAQ (reference sequence). With 2 bases removed from V and 0 bases from J, the gap between germline ends came to 9 bases. CDR3 nucleotides: TGTGCCAGCAGCTTAACCGCACTTAGCACAGATACGCAGTATTTT. Encoded protein: CASSLTALSTDTQYF.